The TCR beta chain described here comes from a study of T-cell reconstitution after alpha-beta-depleted transplantation in children. Study-wide results and limits: A year had passed since transplant, and T-cell counts and diversity by then came mostly from newly produced T cells.

Unique molecular identifiers were used in preparing the TCRbeta library. One entry per CDR3 protein results from TCRdb running MiXCR on the PCR reads. The table shows 700,000 or so distinct CDR3 sequences, with roughly 13% occurring only once. The CDR3 is 14 residues long. The V and J ends lost 3 bases and 7 bases, in that order; junction bases with no gene match: 6. Per the germline V gene, CDR1 is DFQATT and CDR2 is SNEGSKA (reference sequence). Concerning this clonotype itself: Antigen unknown.

This clonotype originated in a girl aged 2-10 years with congenital amegakaryocytic thrombocytopenia, due to receive a stem cell transplant. The sample was PBMCs, taken before TCRalphabeta/CD19-depleted stem cell transplant. The V call is TRBV20-1, the J call TRBJ2-2, with 9 bases that match TRBD2. CDR3 sequence reads: CSARLAGVIGELFF. The CDR3 DNA is TGCAGTGCTAGGTTAGCGGGAGTGATCGGGGAGCTGTTTTTT.